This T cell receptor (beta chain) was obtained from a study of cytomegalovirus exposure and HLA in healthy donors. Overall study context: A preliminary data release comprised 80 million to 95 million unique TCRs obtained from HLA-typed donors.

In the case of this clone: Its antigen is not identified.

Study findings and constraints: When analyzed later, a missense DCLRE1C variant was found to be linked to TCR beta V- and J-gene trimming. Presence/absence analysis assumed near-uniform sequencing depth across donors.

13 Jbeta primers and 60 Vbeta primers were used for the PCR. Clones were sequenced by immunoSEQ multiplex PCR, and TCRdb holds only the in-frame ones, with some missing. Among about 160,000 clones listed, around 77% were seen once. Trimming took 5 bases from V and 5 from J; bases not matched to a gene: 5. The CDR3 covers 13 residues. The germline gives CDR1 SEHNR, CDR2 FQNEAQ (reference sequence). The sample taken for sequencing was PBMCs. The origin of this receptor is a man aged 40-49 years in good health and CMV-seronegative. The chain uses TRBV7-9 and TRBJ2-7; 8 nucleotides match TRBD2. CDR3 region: CASSRSGSHEQYF. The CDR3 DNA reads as TGTGCCAGCAGCAGGAGCGGGAGTCACGAGCAGTACTTC.